Only a few counts were recorded for the clone carrying this TCR beta chain. The data were obtained in a study of cytotoxic CD8 clonotypes in ibrutinib-treated CLL. This CDR3 comprises 15 residues. The germline V gene encodes CDR1 SGHRS and CDR2 YFSETQ. V was clipped by 1 base and J by 0 bases, with 11 bases between them. Sequencing used immunoSEQ multiplex PCR; TCRdb keeps in-frame clones, though not all of them. The sample has 150,000 to 200,000 clones, roughly 84% seen once. The sequence was collected from a human donor with chronic lymphocytic leukemia. The chain links TRBV5-1 to TRBJ2-7; no reliable D call. The starting material was PBMCs, obtained at disease progression, from a patient treated with ibrutinib. CDR3 DNA sequence: TGCGCCAGCAGCTTGAATGTGGGCCGCTCCTACGAGCAGTACTTC. Its protein product is CASSLNVGRSYEQYF.